This T cell receptor beta chain was captured by sequencing in a study of tissue T cells after allogeneic stem cell transplantation. Details on this clone: Mouse gene names apply. The read gets to within 1 residue of the CDR3 end, and the germline J gene fills in the rest.

The V gene's germline CDR1 is SGHND and CDR2 FRSKSL. V lost 3 bases, J lost 8 bases, and 15 bases lay in between. This CDR3 has 14 residues. The repertoire was sequenced with immunoSEQ multiplex PCR; TCRdb's copy has only in-frame clones and lacks some. The table lists around 6,000 clones, about half of them singletons, with about 9.4% in the top ten. Sample time point: mouse harvest day 7 after allogeneic transplant. Mouse grafts combined 10^7 T-cell-depleted bone marrow cells with 10^6 splenic CD5+ T cells. Tissues came from B6→BALB/c major-mismatch GVHD mice at day 7 or 14. The rearrangement joins TRBV15 to TRBJ2-4, with D possibly being TRBD2 (7 bases). Sequenced input: gut tissue. The TCR comes from a female BALB/c mouse given C57BL/6 T cells with graft-versus-host disease after an allogeneic hematopoietic cell transplant. CDR3 sequence: CASSFGGREVTLYF. CDR3 DNA, as far as it was read: TGTGCCAGCAGTTTTGGGGGGCGAGAGGTCACCTTGTAC.